One T cell receptor beta chain is described in this entry. Since no conserved phenylalanine or tryptophan closes the CDR3, a read error is the likely cause. These data belong to a study of OX40 agonist ivuxolimab in advanced cancers. TCRdb's table, derived via immunoSEQ multiplex PCR, lists solely in-frame clones and lacks some. The sample contains 60,000 or so clones, around 86% of which appear only once. Germline V gives CDR1 LGHNA, CDR2 YSLEER. The CDR3 consists of 18 residues. Trimming removed 0 bases at V and 5 bases at J, with 23 bases between. This chain uses TRBV4-3 with TRBJ2-7; the D is unclear. The clonotype comes from an adult with an advanced solid tumor such as melanoma, head and neck, liver or kidney cancer. The sequencing used CD4+ or CD8+ T cells sorted from blood, collected in a trial of the OX40 agonist ivuxolimab. CDR3 residues: CASSQDRRSTPTLHEQYL. DNA for the CDR3: TGCGCCAGCAGCCAAGATCGTCGATCAACACCAACCCTCCACGAGCAGTACCTC.